A single sample gave rise to the 31 T cell receptor beta chains below, sequenced in a study of CD8+ T cells in alopecia areata. Sequencing used cDNA as its template, made by extracting RNA and reverse transcribing it. Only in-frame clones appear in the TCRdb table, and some are missing; sequencing was by immunoSEQ multiplex PCR. The data contain roughly 60,000 clones, around 47% of them seen just once; the ten biggest clones take up approximately 50%. Sequences were obtained from NKG2D-low CD8+ T cells sorted from blood. These receptors all come from a human donor with alopecia areata.

This chain joins TRBV19 and TRBJ1-1; 7 bases are a match to TRBD1. Germline V CDR1 and CDR2: LNHDA, SQIVND (reference sequence). With 7 bases clipped from V and 0 bases from J, the junction kept 5 bases outside the gene matches. The CDR3 has 14 residues. DNA of the CDR3: TGTGCCAGTAAGAGGGACAGTATGAACACTGAAGCTTTCTTT. Its translation: CASKRDSMNTEAFF.

This clone was counted a few times. The chain joins TRBV18 to TRBJ2-7, with 12 nucleotides matching TRBD1. The CDR3 extends over 14 amino acids. Trimming at V came to 5 bases and at J to 5 bases, leaving 4 bases not matched to a gene. Germline CDR1 reads KGHSH; CDR2 reads LQKENI. The CDR3 is CASSLGTGGHEQYF. The CDR3 DNA follows: TGTGCCAGCTCATTAGGGACAGGGGGCCACGAGCAGTACTTC.

The V call is TRBV29-1, the J call TRBJ2-7; D gene uncertain. CDR3 length: 12 residues. V lost 2 bases to trimming and J lost 6 bases, with 11 bases between them. Germline CDR1 reads SQVTM; CDR2 reads ANQGSEA. CDR3 in DNA: TGCAGCGTTGAACTCCGAGGTCCCGAGCAGTACTTC. This encodes CSVELRGPEQYF.

This clone came up a few times. The V and J genes are TRBV29-1 and TRBJ1-2; TRBD1 aligns across 10 bases. Germline lookup yields CDR1 SQVTM and CDR2 ANQGSEA. The ends lost 6 bases at V and 7 bases at J; junction bases unmatched: 14. This CDR3 has 15 residues. The CDR3 loop reads CSVVFWDRGRRGYTF. The CDR3 region has the DNA TGCAGCGTCGTGTTTTGGGACAGGGGTCGGCGTGGCTACACCTTC. Filled out from reference TRBV29-1 and TRBJ1-2, the complete variable domain reads SAVISQKPSRDICQRGTSLTIQCQVDSQVTMMFWYRQQPGQSLTLIATANQGSEATYESGFVIDKFPISRPNLTFSTLTVSNMSPEDSSIYLCSVVFWDRGRRGYTFGSGTRLTVV.

The rearrangement uses TRBV30 and TRBJ1-1; TRBD1 might be the D (5 bases). V was clipped by 7 bases and J by 2 bases, with 14 bases between them. Germline V gene data show CDR1 as GTSNPN and CDR2 as SVGIG (reference sequence). The CDR3 has 13 amino acids. This chain's CDR3 is CAYQTVINTEAFF. CDR3 nucleotides: TGTGCCTATCAGACAGTAATAAACACTGAAGCTTTCTTT. Full variable domain (remainder filled in from reference TRBV30 and TRBJ1-1): SQTIHQWPATLVQPVGSPLSLECTVEGTSNPNLYWYRQAAGRGLQLLFYSVGIGQISSEVPQNLSASRPQDRQFILSSKKLLLSDSGFYLCAYQTVINTEAFFGQGTRLTVV.

The chain has TRBV7-9 and TRBJ2-7, with 10 positions matching TRBD2. J gave up 6 bases and V 5 bases, and 10 bases lay outside the gene matches. This CDR3 contains 15 residues. Germline V gene lookup returns CDR1 SEHNR and CDR2 FQNEAQ (reference sequence). The CDR3 loop reads CASSRKREGRGEQYF. CDR3 bases: TGTGCCAGCAGCCGCAAGCGGGAGGGCCGAGGCGAGCAGTACTTC.

The V gene is TRBV4-1, the J gene TRBJ1-5; no clear D gene. V was pared by 1 base and J by 3 bases, with 13 bases between. This CDR3 has 16 amino acids. Germline values: CDR1 MGHRA, CDR2 YSYEKL. CDR3 nucleotides: TGCGCCAGCAGCCAAGTGTTATTGGCAGACAATCAGCCCCAGCATTTT. This translates into CASSQVLLADNQPQHF.

V usage is TRBV2 and J usage is TRBJ2-5; D possibly uses TRBD1 or TRBD2 (5 bases each). V lost 2 bases and J lost 5, with 18 bases in between. The length of the CDR3 is 16 residues. Germline V gene lookup returns CDR1 SNHLY and CDR2 FYNNEI. CDR3 coding DNA: TGTGCCAGCAGTGAATCCCCGGCCCTAGAGGGGGAGACCCAGTACTTC. This sequence encodes CASSESPALEGETQYF.

This chain uses TRBV5-1 with TRBJ2-7; no firm D call. The CDR3 loop spans 12 amino acids. Per germline, CDR1 SGHRS and CDR2 YFSETQ. V lost 1 base to trimming and J lost 4 bases, with 6 bases between them. CDR3 nucleotide sequence: TGCGCCAGCAGCTTGAACCTTTACGAGCAGTACTTC. Its translation: CASSLNLYEQYF.

Only one count was recorded for this clone. The chain couples TRBV4-3 to TRBJ2-5; possibly TRBD2 for D (5 bases). Trimming left V 4 bases short and J 2 bases short, with 14 bases between. The CDR3 runs 15 residues. Germline values: CDR1 LGHNA, CDR2 YSLEER. The DNA of the CDR3 is TGCGCCAGCAGCCCGGAGCGAGGGCTTCAAGAGACCCAGTACTTC. Amino acids: CASSPERGLQETQYF.

This clone was detected a few times. This sequence joins TRBV4-2 and TRBJ2-3, with D perhaps TRBD2 (5 bases). Looked up from germline, CDR1 is LGHNA and CDR2 is YNFKEQ. The ends were cut back, 0 bases at V and 0 bases at J, with 13 bases in the middle. There are 17 residues in the CDR3. The CDR3 nucleotides read TGTGCCAGCAGCCAAGATGAACGGGGTATCAGCACAGATACGCAGTATTTT. This codes for CASSQDERGISTDTQYF.

J is TRBJ1-2 and V is TRBV30; 9 positions agree with TRBD1. Germline CDR1 GTSNPN, CDR2 SVGIG (reference sequence). The CDR3 contains 13 residues. Trimming at V came to 1 base and at J to 6 bases, leaving 3 bases not matched to a gene. The CDR3 region is CAWSAQGADGYTF. CDR3 nucleotides: TGTGCCTGGAGTGCACAGGGGGCGGATGGCTACACCTTC. Full variable domain (rest looked up from reference TRBV30 and TRBJ1-2): SQTIHQWPATLVQPVGSPLSLECTVEGTSNPNLYWYRQAAGRGLQLLFYSVGIGQISSEVPQNLSASRPQDRQFILSSKKLLLSDSGFYLCAWSAQGADGYTFGSGTRLTVV.

The chain has TRBV13 and TRBJ1-1, with D unresolved. With 3 bases removed from V and 5 bases from J, the gap between germline ends came to 13 bases. In germline, CDR1 is PRHDT, CDR2 FYEKMQ (reference sequence). The CDR3 is made up of 14 amino acids. CDR3 sequence (DNA): TGTGCCAGCAGCTTTCGGGTCAGTTCAACTGAAGCTTTCTTT. Translated: CASSFRVSSTEAFF.

The genes are TRBV2 and TRBJ2-5; no firm D call. The V end lost 7 bases, the J end lost 1 base, and 7 bases lay between the germline ends. The V gene's germline CDR1 is SNHLY and CDR2 FYNNEI. This CDR3 contains 12 residues. CDR3 in amino acids: CASTRTQETQYF. CDR3 DNA: TGTGCCAGCACGCGGACCCAAGAGACCCAGTACTTC.

The chain recombines TRBV19 with TRBJ2-5; 8 bases fit TRBD1. V shed 6 bases and J 4 bases; nucleotides not matched to a gene: 10. CDR3 length equals 15 residues. Germline V gene lookup returns CDR1 LNHDA and CDR2 SQIVND (reference sequence). The CDR3 sequence is CASRSGQGSGETQYF. The DNA of the CDR3 is TGTGCCAGTAGGTCAGGACAGGGTTCGGGAGAGACCCAGTACTTC.

This clone was detected a few times. The gene calls are TRBV4-3 and TRBJ2-7; D is perhaps TRBD1 (6 bases). Trimming stripped 4 bases from V and 5 bases from J, with 21 bases between. The CDR3 sequence is 16 residues long. Per germline, CDR1 LGHNA and CDR2 YSLEER. As DNA, the CDR3 is TGCGCCAGCAGCCCCGCACAGGGTGGGTTTTTCAACGAGCAGTACTTC. It yields the protein CASSPAQGGFFNEQYF.

This clone was seen more than once but under ten times. The chain has TRBV29-1 and TRBJ2-1, with D unclear. This CDR3 contains 16 residues. Germline V gene data show CDR1 as SQVTM and CDR2 as ANQGSEA. V shed 6 bases and J shed 1 base, with 19 bases lying between them. This CDR3 reads CSVWGGSDQSYNEQFF. DNA for the CDR3: TGCAGCGTATGGGGTGGGTCGGACCAATCCTACAATGAGCAGTTCTTC.

There are a few counts of this clone. One end of the junction fails to match germline, which may point to a read error. This chain connects TRBV15 to TRBJ2-3, with D possibly being TRBD1 or TRBD2 (7 bases each). This CDR3 is 16 amino acids long. In germline, CDR1 is LNHNV, CDR2 YYDKDF (reference sequence). The chain's CDR3 is CATRRDRAGDTDTQYF. The CDR3 nucleotides read TGTGCCACCAGAAGAGACAGGGCGGGGGACACAGATACGCAGTATTTT. Filled out from reference TRBV15 and TRBJ2-3, the complete variable domain reads DAMVIQNPRYQVTQFGKPVTLSCSQTLNHNVMYWYQQKSSQAPKLLFHYYDKDFNNEADTPDNFQSRRPNTSFCFLDIRSPGLGDTAMYLCATRRDRAGDTDTQYFGPGTRLTVL.

The chain joins TRBV7-9 to TRBJ2-1; D is uncertain. CDR1 is SEHNR, CDR2 FQNEAQ, per germline (reference sequence). Trimming stripped 5 bases from V and 6 bases from J, with 5 bases between. This CDR3 has 11 amino acids. The CDR3 loop is CASSPTNEQFF. The CDR3 DNA is TGTGCCAGCAGCCCTACCAATGAGCAGTTCTTC.

This clone was observed a handful of times. This chain uses TRBV7-9 with TRBJ1-1, with D hard to call. The CDR3 is 15 residues long. V was pared by 4 bases and J by 5 bases, with 17 bases between. Germline lookup yields CDR1 SEHNR and CDR2 FQNEAQ (reference sequence). This CDR3 reads CASSYVKGGSTEAFF. In nucleotides, the CDR3 is TGTGCCAGCAGCTACGTAAAGGGCGGTTCGACTGAAGCTTTCTTT.

Many counts were recorded for this clone. The rearrangement joins TRBV5-1 to TRBJ2-7, with D possibly TRBD1 on 6 matching bases. Germline V gives CDR1 SGHRS, CDR2 YFSETQ. Trimming removed 4 bases from V and 3 bases from J, with 23 bases in between. This CDR3 region has 17 residues. CDR3 in amino acids: CASSPQAQGPTGYEQYF. CDR3 DNA: TGCGCCAGCAGCCCCCAGGCCCAGGGGCCTACAGGCTACGAGCAGTACTTC. The full variable domain, with the rest looked up from reference TRBV5-1 and TRBJ2-7, is KAGVTQTPRYLIKTRGQQVTLSCSPISGHRSVSWYQQTPGQGLQFLFEYFSETQRNKGNFPGRFSGRQFSNSRSEMNVSTLELGDSALYLCASSPQAQGPTGYEQYFGPGTRLTVT.

V is TRBV25-1 and J is TRBJ2-3, with D perhaps given as TRBD1 or TRBD2 (5 bases each). The V gene's germline CDR1 is MGHDK and CDR2 SYGVNS. Trimming left V 1 base short and J 4 bases short, with 9 bases between. The CDR3 consists of 14 residues. CDR3 in amino acids: CASSELRGADTQYF. The DNA of the CDR3 is TGTGCCAGCAGTGAATTGAGGGGAGCAGATACGCAGTATTTT.

The rearrangement joins TRBV14 to TRBJ2-1; 8 bases map to TRBD2. Trimming removed 4 bases from V and 7 bases from J; junction bases left unmatched: 12. The CDR3 runs 16 residues. Germline V CDR1 and CDR2: SGHDN, FVKESK. CDR3 in amino acids: CASSPRAAGESNEQFF. CDR3 in DNA: TGTGCCAGCAGCCCCCGCGCAGCGGGAGAATCGAATGAGCAGTTCTTC.

V usage is TRBV25-1 and J usage is TRBJ2-1; D gene ambiguous. The CDR3 runs 13 residues. The germline V gene encodes CDR1 MGHDK and CDR2 SYGVNS. Trimming took 7 bases from V and 5 from J, leaving 12 bases between them. The CDR3 loop is CASNSGSHNEQFF. CDR3 DNA: TGTGCCAGCAACTCGGGCAGCCACAATGAGCAGTTCTTC.

The rearrangement joins TRBV15 to TRBJ2-3, with D hard to call. V dropped 0 bases and J dropped 4 bases, with 5 bases sitting between them. This CDR3 contains 13 residues. Germline assignment: CDR1 LNHNV and CDR2 YYDKDF (reference sequence). For the CDR3, the DNA is TGTGCCACCAGCAGAGAGACTTCAGATACGCAGTATTTT. Translating it yields CATSRETSDTQYF.

This chain joins TRBV30 and TRBJ2-3, with TRBD1 matching over 7 bases. CDR1 GTSNPN and CDR2 SVGIG come from the germline V gene (reference sequence). Trimming removed 3 bases from V and 0 bases from J; junction bases left unmatched: 3. There are 14 residues in the CDR3. The CDR3: CAWSPTGSTDTQYF. For the CDR3, the DNA is TGTGCCTGGAGCCCGACAGGGAGCACAGATACGCAGTATTTT.

The table lists this clone with a few counts. V gene TRBV10-3 combines with J gene TRBJ2-7; D is unresolved. CDR3 size: 12 residues. CDR1 is ENHRY and CDR2 is SYGVKD in the germline V gene. V was clipped by 6 bases and J by 4 bases, with 10 bases between them. CDR3 in amino acids: CAISSDGYEQYF. The CDR3 bases are TGTGCCATCAGCTCGGACGGTTACGAGCAGTACTTC.

This chain joins TRBV4-2 and TRBJ2-7; D gene uncertain. The germline V gene encodes CDR1 LGHNA and CDR2 YNFKEQ. With 1 base removed from V and 6 bases from J, the gap between germline ends came to 4 bases. The CDR3 length is 11 residues. CDR3 nucleotides: TGTGCCAGCAGCCAAGGGACCGAGCAGTACTTC. Encoded protein: CASSQGTEQYF.

This chain uses TRBV6-5 with TRBJ2-5, with D perhaps matching TRBD2 (5 bases). Germline V CDR1 and CDR2: MNHEY, SVGAGI. The CDR3 consists of 14 residues. Between the trimmed V and J ends, which lost 2 bases and 2 bases, there was a span of 9 bases. The CDR3 loop is CASSYLGLQETQYF. The CDR3, as DNA: TGTGCCAGCAGTTACCTAGGACTTCAAGAGACCCAGTACTTC.

This clone has more than one count but fewer than ten. V is TRBV29-1 and J is TRBJ2-1; the match to TRBD1 covers 9 bases. V gave up 7 bases and J gave up 3 bases; unmatched junction bases: 13. In germline, CDR1 is SQVTM, CDR2 ANQGSEA. The CDR3 sequence is 16 residues long. DNA for the CDR3: TGCAGCGCAACGGACAGGGGCCTAAACCGCTACAATGAGCAGTTCTTC. Translation: CSATDRGLNRYNEQFF.

The rearrangement uses TRBV29-1 and TRBJ2-1; 8 nucleotides align to TRBD2. In germline, CDR1 is SQVTM, CDR2 ANQGSEA. This CDR3 region has 16 residues. J was trimmed by 2 bases and V by 4 bases; bases with no gene match: 10. CDR3 in DNA: TGCAGCGTTGCGGGGGGGAAGACAATAACCTACAATGAGCAGTTCTTC. Amino acid sequence: CSVAGGKTITYNEQFF.